The source of this T cell receptor beta chain is a study of T cells in Graves' hyperthyroidism and ophthalmopathy (dated by TCRdb to between 2018 and 2021). At the level of the whole study: Peripheral blood samples were taken at initial diagnosis, before any treatment was given. To identify distinguishing TCR V-J signatures, a discovery cohort of some 100 patients was used, comprising some 43 with Graves' ophthalmopathy and about 59 with stable Graves' hyperthyroidism. Prospective prediction of ophthalmopathy was tested in an independent validation cohort of fewer than 20 hyperthyroidism patients and 17 patients who later progressed to ophthalmopathy. For training and testing, the 100 or so patients in the discovery cohort were randomly divided in a 7:3 ratio. Thyroid tissue and blood T-cell repertoires from about six Graves' hyperthyroidism patients were also compared in the study. Once sampling was done, hyperthyroidism patients were given methimazole at a starting dose of 30 mg daily, whereas ophthalmopathy patients were given high-dose intravenous methylprednisolone. The paper describes TCR Vbeta CDR3 sequencing of 130 to 150 peripheral blood samples, made up of some 42 ophthalmopathy patients, approximately 76 hyperthyroidism patients and roughly 17 progressor patients. The full study reports these points: Sample size was not statistically predetermined, and blinding of investigators to group allocation was not performed. During validation, the model predicted progression to ophthalmopathy a median of around 7 months ahead of onset, with approximately 70% sensitivity and almost 75% specificity. Most expanded thyroid clonotypes (frequency above 0.001) were also detected in blood, suggesting blood repertoires may reflect thyroid immune responses. In cross-validation, a model built on a 13 V-J signature told ophthalmopathy apart from stable hyperthyroidism with approximately 90% sensitivity and about 81% specificity, and in testing the same model reached 80%/75%.

The TCR beta CDR3 regions were amplified from RNA transcripts. The first round of RT-PCR for the TCR CDR3 was performed with the HTBI primer set and the Qiagen OneStep RT-PCR kit. Libraries were constructed in a second round of multiplex PCR, after which size selection and purification were carried out. Libraries were sequenced paired-end with 100 bp reads on an Illumina HiSeq2000. Turning to the authors' computational methods: SOAPnuke was used to process the raw data, with reads discarded if the reads contained adapters or uncalled bases, had a mean Phred below 15, or lacked an exact constant-primer or identifier match. High-quality paired reads were merged using COPE v1.2.5, and each unique nucleotide sequence was defined as a clonotype. MiTCR v1.1 was used to align the clonotypes against IMGT TRBV, TRBD and TRBJ reference segments. The analysis was restricted to V-J combinations with a frequency above 0.0001, which together covered 99.2% of the repertoires. The TCS score was defined as the ratio of F50 (clonal expansion) to E x V (chaos), calculated using BLOSUM62-based TCRdist between CDR3 peptides within each V-J. Welch's t-statistics and random forest reduced 500 to 650 V-J features to 10 to 15, which were used in a naive Bayes classifier (R e1071). TCRdb trimmed the raw reads at Q25, called clones with MiXCR and kept productive beta chains. Each entry merges the rows of one CDR3 protein and shows their most common DNA and genes. TCRdb, not the authors, supplied the V and J calls. The table for this sample lists about 210,000 distinct CDR3 sequences; roughly 18% of them were counted only once. The ten largest clonotypes hold under 65% of the sample.

Stable Graves' hyperthyroidism was defined as no progression to ophthalmopathy during 18 months of follow-up. The hyperthyroidism patients were between 18 and 65 years old and newly diagnosed, with a disease duration of less than 2 months. Any patient with an uncontrolled infection, another autoimmune disease, pregnancy or lactation was excluded. Diagnoses relied on clinical symptoms, serum thyroxine and TRAb, thyroid ultrasound and orbital computed tomography. PBMCs were isolated from more than 9 ml of fresh peripheral blood by Ficoll-Paque density gradient centrifugation. Trizol reagent was used to extract total RNA, and RNA quality was then checked on an Agilent 2100 Bioanalyzer. From its cysteine to its phenylalanine, the CDR3 spans 13 amino acids. Only the CDR3 part of the read is kept: 39 bases, read in frame from the first base. As encoded in the germline V gene, CDR1 is SGHTA while CDR2 is FQGTGA. Germline trimming: 5 bases from V, 0 bases from J; junction bases outside gene matches: 0.

This clonotype was counted many times. It has no known antigen specificity. The sample holds no much larger clone one base away, and base qualities are not on file. The sequenced material came from blood. The chain is encoded by TRBV7-3 joined to TRBJ1-1; the central 7 bases match TRBD1. The TCR was taken from a man aged 45-60 years with Graves' hyperthyroidism. Here the CDR3 is given as CASSTGVNTEAFF. The bases are TGTGCCAGCAGCACAGGGGTGAACACTGAAGCTTTCTTT.